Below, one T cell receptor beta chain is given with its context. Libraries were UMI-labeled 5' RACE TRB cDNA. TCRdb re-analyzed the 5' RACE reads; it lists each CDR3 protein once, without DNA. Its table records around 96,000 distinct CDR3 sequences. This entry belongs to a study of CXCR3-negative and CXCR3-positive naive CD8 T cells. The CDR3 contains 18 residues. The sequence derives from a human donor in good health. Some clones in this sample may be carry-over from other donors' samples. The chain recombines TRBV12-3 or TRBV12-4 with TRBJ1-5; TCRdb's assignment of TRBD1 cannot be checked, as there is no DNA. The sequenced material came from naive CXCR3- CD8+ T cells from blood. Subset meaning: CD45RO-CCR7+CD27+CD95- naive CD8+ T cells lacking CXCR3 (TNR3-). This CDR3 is CASRIGDRGVGSNQPQHF.